What follows are 30 T cell receptor beta chains derived from one specimen sequenced in a study of blood T cell repertoires in COVID-19. Libraries were prepared by immunoSEQ multiplex PCR; TCRdb keeps only in-frame clonotypes and omits some of them. The sample has over 200,000 clones; 75% to 90% are singletons. Sequenced sample: peripheral blood. The receptors shown here come from a man aged 25 to 40 with COVID-19, enrolled during active disease.

This clone has only one observation. The chain recombines TRBV28 with TRBJ2-7; D may be TRBD2 (5 bases). CDR1 MDHEN and CDR2 SYDVKM come from the germline V gene. Trimming stripped 8 bases from V and 1 base from J, with 18 bases between. The CDR3 sequence is 15 residues long. This chain's CDR3 is CASVAGRRISYEQYF. CDR3 coding DNA: TGTGCCAGCGTGGCGGGCAGGCGGATTTCCTACGAGCAGTACTTC.

In its sample, this clone was seen a few times. The chain combines TRBV24-1 with TRBJ1-4; perhaps TRBD1 as D (5 bases). The CDR3 totals 18 residues. Trimming pared 3 bases from V and 0 bases from J, leaving 16 bases between. CDR1 is KGHDR and CDR2 is SFDVKD in the germline V gene. CDR3 bases: TGTGCCACCAGTGATCTCCCCGGACACTTTGCAACTAATGAAAAACTGTTTTTT. Protein product: CATSDLPGHFATNEKLFF.

V and J are TRBV29-1 and TRBJ2-1; D gene ambiguous. This CDR3 is built from 12 residues. CDR1 is SQVTM and CDR2 is ANQGSEA in the germline V gene. With 0 bases removed from V and 9 bases from J, the gap between germline ends came to 9 bases. The chain's CDR3 is CSVEETYGEQFF. CDR3 in DNA: TGCAGCGTTGAAGAGACATATGGTGAGCAGTTCTTC.

The CDR3 reads CASSLVPDQPQHF. The DNA of the CDR3 is TGTGCCAGCAGTTTAGTGCCGGATCAGCCCCAGCATTTT. V and J are TRBV27 and TRBJ1-5; D gene unclear. Germline V lookup: CDR1 MNHEY, CDR2 SMNVEV (reference sequence). The CDR3 sequence is 13 residues long. V was clipped by 2 bases and J by 5 bases, with 7 bases between them.

This chain connects TRBV5-4 to TRBJ1-3; D uncertain. With 9 bases removed from V and 4 bases from J, the gap between germline ends came to 14 bases. From germline, CDR1 is SGHNT and CDR2 YYREEE (reference sequence). This CDR3 comprises 13 residues. This CDR3 reads CATRSGAGNTIYF. DNA for the CDR3: TGTGCCACCCGGAGCGGAGCGGGAAACACCATATATTTT.

The chain has TRBV3-1 (or the pseudogene TRBV3-2) and TRBJ2-7, with TRBD2 matching 9 bases. Germline V gives CDR1 LGHDT, CDR2 YNNKEL (reference sequence). The junction had 6 bases not matched to a gene; V was cut back by 3 bases and J by 3 bases. The CDR3 sequence is 15 residues long. CDR3 DNA sequence: TGTGCCAGCAGCCAGACTAGCGGCCCAAGCTACGAGCAGTACTTC. Translation gives CASSQTSGPSYEQYF.

J is TRBJ2-7 and V is TRBV19, with TRBD1 matching 10 bases. J lost 5 bases, V lost 2 bases, and 6 bases had no gene match. Germline CDR1 LNHDA, CDR2 SQIVND (reference sequence). This CDR3 has 15 amino acids. CDR3 region: CASSIIATGGDEQYF. The CDR3 DNA is TGTGCCAGTAGTATAATTGCGACAGGGGGCGACGAGCAGTACTTC.

The V and J genes are TRBV5-1 and TRBJ2-5; 7 nucleotides line up with TRBD1. The CDR3 sequence is 13 residues long. Trimming at V came to 5 bases and at J to 2 bases, leaving 3 bases not matched to a gene. The V gene's germline CDR1 is SGHRS and CDR2 YFSETQ. The CDR3 here is CASRPGQQETQYF. CDR3 coding DNA: TGCGCCAGCAGGCCGGGACAGCAAGAGACCCAGTACTTC.

This chain connects TRBV20-1 to TRBJ2-3; 7 nucleotides match TRBD2. Germline V gene sequence: CDR1 DFQATT, CDR2 SNEGSKA (reference sequence). This CDR3 spans 14 amino acids. The J segment lost 5 bases and the V segment lost 6 bases, leaving 11 bases of the junction unmatched. CDR3 DNA sequence: TGCAGTGCGAGTCAAAGCGGGGCTAGAGATACGCAGTATTTT. Its translation is CSASQSGARDTQYF.

The V gene is TRBV4-1, the J gene TRBJ1-4; D remains unclear. The CDR3 contains 18 residues. Deletions cut 0 bases from V and 5 bases from J, with 19 bases between. The V gene's germline CDR1 is MGHRA and CDR2 YSYEKL. The DNA for the CDR3 is TGCGCCAGCAGCCAAGATTATCCCCTGCCCCTCCTAAATGAAAAACTGTTTTTT. It codes for CASSQDYPLPLLNEKLFF.

This chain connects TRBV3-1 (or the pseudogene TRBV3-2) to TRBJ1-6, with 9 nucleotides matching TRBD1. Germline trimming cut 2 bases from V and 7 bases from J; bases unmatched to any gene: 6. The CDR3 covers 16 residues. Germline V gives CDR1 LGHDT, CDR2 YNNKEL (reference sequence). The CDR3 region is CASSQKGTGKNSPLHF. The CDR3 DNA reads TGTGCCAGCAGCCAAAAGGGGACAGGGAAAAATTCACCCCTCCACTTT.

The chain uses TRBV19 and TRBJ1-5; no clear D. Germline V gene sequence: CDR1 LNHDA, CDR2 SQIVND (reference sequence). The germline V and J ends were trimmed by 4 bases and 4 bases, with 8 bases remaining between them. The CDR3 is made up of 13 amino acids. CDR3 DNA sequence: TGTGCCAGTAGTACCCAGAAAAATCAGCCCCAGCATTTT. Residues: CASSTQKNQPQHF.

This clone has more than one count but fewer than ten. The V gene is TRBV12-2, the J gene TRBJ1-6. TRBV12-2 is a listed pseudogene. CDR3 size: 17 residues. CDR3 in DNA: TGTGCAAGTCGCTTAGAACCCACGGGGGTTTTTACTTCACCCCTCCACTTT. It specifies CASRLEPTGVFTSPLHF.

V and J are TRBV2 and TRBJ1-1, with D unclear. Germline V gene data show CDR1 as SNHLY and CDR2 as FYNNEI. The CDR3 runs to 13 residues. V was pared by 7 bases and J by 5 bases, with 14 bases between. The CDR3 spells CASTVRRDTEAFF. In nucleotides, the CDR3 is TGTGCCAGCACCGTCCGACGGGATACTGAAGCTTTCTTT. Full variable domain (outside the CDR3, taken from reference TRBV2 and TRBJ1-1): EPEVTQTPSHQVTQMGQEVILRCVPISNHLYFYWYRQILGQKVEFLVSFYNNEISEKSEIFDDQFSVERPDGSNFTLKIRSTKLEDSAMYFCASTVRRDTEAFFGQGTRLTVV.

The chain links TRBV19 to TRBJ2-7; the match to TRBD2 covers 11 bases. The CDR3 spans 11 residues. Looked up from germline, CDR1 is LNHDA and CDR2 is SQIVND (reference sequence). This chain's CDR3 is CCGTSGYEQYF. CDR3 DNA sequence: TGTTGCGGGACTAGCGGCTACGAGCAGTACTTC.

The V call is TRBV6-6, the J call TRBJ1-2, with D maybe TRBD1 (6 bases). The germline V gene has CDR1 MNHNY and CDR2 SVGAGI (reference sequence). The length of the CDR3 is 13 residues. Trimming left V 6 bases short and J 4 bases short, with 12 bases between. The CDR3, as DNA: TGTGCCAGCAGCTTGAGGGGGTTCTATGGCTACACCTTC. Protein product: CASSLRGFYGYTF.

The CDR3 spells CASSLAHGGQETQYF. The CDR3 coding sequence is TGTGCCAGCAGCTTAGCGCATGGGGGGCAAGAGACCCAGTACTTC. The chain employs TRBV7-2 and TRBJ2-5; D is perhaps TRBD2 (6 bases). Germline CDR1 reads SGHTA; CDR2 reads FQGNSA. CDR3 length equals 15 residues. V lost 0 bases and J lost 2, with 10 bases in between. The full variable domain, completed using reference TRBV7-2 and TRBJ2-5, is GAGVSQSPSNKVTEKGKDVELRCDPISGHTALYWYRQSLGQGLEFLIYFQGNSAPDKSGLPSDRFSAERTGGSVSTLTIQRTQQEDSAVYLCASSLAHGGQETQYFGPGTRLLVL.

The genes are TRBV28 and TRBJ1-2; tentative D call: TRBD1 (5 bases). In germline, CDR1 is MDHEN, CDR2 SYDVKM. V lost 5 bases to trimming and J lost 8 bases, with 12 bases between them. The CDR3 sequence is 12 residues long. The CDR3 region is CASSIRPGGYTF. The CDR3 DNA reads TGTGCCAGCAGTATCCGACCAGGGGGCTACACCTTC.

This clone has just a few counts. The V and J genes are TRBV4-1 and TRBJ1-1; D gene unclear. Germline lookup yields CDR1 MGHRA and CDR2 YSYEKL. With 0 bases removed from V and 0 bases from J, the gap between germline ends came to 8 bases. CDR3 length: 15 amino acids. CDR3 sequence (DNA): TGCGCCAGCAGCCAAGACTCCGGGTTGAACACTGAAGCTTTCTTT. Translating gives CASSQDSGLNTEAFF.

This rearrangement joins TRBV27 to TRBJ1-2; 9 positions agree with TRBD1. The J segment lost 1 base and the V segment lost 4 bases, leaving 1 base of the junction unmatched. The CDR3 spans 14 residues. Germline V gives CDR1 MNHEY, CDR2 SMNVEV (reference sequence). For the CDR3, the DNA is TGTGCCAGCAGTTCGGACAGGGGTAACTATGGCTACACCTTC. Amino acids: CASSSDRGNYGYTF.

The gene calls are TRBV3-1 (or the pseudogene TRBV3-2) and TRBJ2-1; maybe TRBD2 (6 bases). The CDR3 is 18 amino acids. Germline values: CDR1 LGHDT, CDR2 YNNKEL (reference sequence). The V and J ends lost 2 bases and 2 bases respectively, with 19 bases between them. CDR3 DNA: TGTGCCAGCAGCCAATCACGGATAAGGAGACTAGCCTACAATGAGCAGTTCTTC. It translates to CASSQSRIRRLAYNEQFF.

The chain carries TRBV6-2 or TRBV6-3 and TRBJ2-7, with D possibly matching TRBD2 (6 bases). V dropped 2 bases and J dropped 7 bases, with 18 bases sitting between them. The V gene's germline CDR1 is MNHEY and CDR2 SVGEGT. The CDR3 has 15 amino acids. Here the CDR3 DNA reads TGTGCCAGCAGTTACCGGGGAGGCAGGGCGCGGGAGCAGTACTTC. Translated: CASSYRGGRAREQYF.

The chain combines TRBV5-4 with TRBJ1-2; D unresolved. The V gene lost 2 bases and the J gene lost 4 bases, with 9 bases spanning the gap. The CDR3 sequence is 13 residues long. Germline values: CDR1 SGHNT, CDR2 YYREEE (reference sequence). As DNA, the CDR3 is TGTGCCAGCAGCTTCACGGGGTCCTATGGCTACACCTTC. Its protein product is CASSFTGSYGYTF. The whole variable domain, remainder taken from reference TRBV5-4 and TRBJ1-2, is ETGVTQSPTHLIKTRGQQVTLRCSSQSGHNTVSWYQQALGQGPQFIFQYYREEENGRGNFPPRFSGLQFPNYSSELNVNALELDDSALYLCASSFTGSYGYTFGSGTRLTVV.

This rearrangement joins TRBV10-3 to TRBJ1-2; D may be TRBD1 (6 bases). Trimming took off 6 bases at V and 6 bases at J, with 14 bases between the two ends. The CDR3 has 13 amino acids. In germline, CDR1 is ENHRY, CDR2 SYGVKD. The CDR3 here is CAIRLRAGDGYTF. In DNA form, the CDR3 reads TGTGCCATCAGACTACGGGCAGGGGATGGCTACACCTTC.

This chain connects TRBV2 to TRBJ1-2; 8 nucleotides match TRBD1. This CDR3 region has 14 residues. Germline lookup yields CDR1 SNHLY and CDR2 FYNNEI. V dropped 6 bases and J dropped 5; count of bases not matched to a gene: 8. CDR3 region: CASRDRDRGYGYTF. DNA of the CDR3: TGTGCCAGCAGGGACAGGGACCGGGGTTATGGCTACACCTTC.

The chain joins TRBV10-1 to TRBJ2-7, with D possibly being TRBD2 (5 bases). This CDR3 is built from 14 residues. Germline loops: CDR1 WNHNN, CDR2 SYGVQD (reference sequence). V was shortened by 11 bases and J by 2 bases, with 19 bases between the two germline ends. The CDR3 loop reads CALPPPDFPYEQYF. As DNA, the CDR3 is TGCGCCTTACCTCCTCCGGACTTTCCCTACGAGCAGTACTTC.

This clone has just one count. This chain uses TRBV27 with TRBJ2-2; the D gene is possibly TRBD1 (5 bases). With 5 bases removed from V and 4 bases from J, the gap between germline ends came to 17 bases. The CDR3 sequence is 16 residues long. The germline CDR1 and CDR2 sequences are MNHEY and SMNVEV (reference sequence). CDR3 sequence (DNA): TGTGCCAGCAGTCCATCGATAGGACATAGCACCGGGGAGCTGTTTTTT. It encodes CASSPSIGHSTGELFF.

This clone was seen only once. The CDR3 DNA reads TGTGCCAGCAGCAAGACCGGGACAGGGTTTGGCTACACCTTC. It specifies CASSKTGTGFGYTF. The genes are TRBV9 and TRBJ1-2, with 9 bases fitting TRBD1. From germline, CDR1 is SGDLS and CDR2 YYNGEE. There are 14 residues in the CDR3. V gave up 4 bases and J gave up 7 bases; unmatched junction bases: 8.

J is TRBJ2-7 and V is TRBV25-1; TRBD2 agrees at 10 bases. CDR1 is MGHDK, CDR2 SYGVNS, per germline. V gave up 1 base and J gave up 5 bases; unmatched junction bases: 14. The CDR3 runs to 18 residues. The CDR3 DNA sequence: TGTGCCAGCAGTGAATCGGGTCAAGTTAGCGGGGGGATAGACGAGCAGTACTTC. Protein sequence: CASSESGQVSGGIDEQYF.

The CDR3 loop is CASSAQGTVQPQHF. CDR3 DNA: TGTGCCAGCAGTGCACAGGGTACAGTTCAGCCCCAGCATTTT. V is TRBV27 and J is TRBJ1-5; a weak D match, TRBD1 (6 bases). V lost 5 bases, J lost 6 bases, and 14 bases lay in between. The CDR3 covers 14 residues. The germline CDR1 and CDR2 sequences are MNHEY and SMNVEV (reference sequence).